The 13 T cell receptor beta chains given below trace back to one sample, sequenced in a study of Graves' ophthalmopathy and Graves' hyperthyroidism. Amplification from RNA transcripts yielded the TCR beta CDR3 regions. Scientists carried out first-round RT-PCR using HTBI primers and then a second-round multiplex PCR. TCRdb itself ran the multiplex PCR reads through MiXCR, one entry per CDR3 protein. The sample contains a few hundred thousand distinct CDR3 sequences, roughly 21% of which appear only once. The sequencing input was peripheral blood. All receptors derive from a woman aged 45-65 years with Graves' ophthalmopathy.

This clonotype was counted between two and nine times. The genes are TRBV12-3 or TRBV12-4 and TRBJ1-6; D not certain. Trimming stripped 2 bases from V and 6 bases from J, with 5 bases between. The CDR3 is 13 amino acids. The CDR3 region has the DNA TGTGCCAGCAGTTTACAGATTAATTCACCCCTCCACTTT. Translated: CASSLQINSPLHF.

This clonotype has ten or more counts. The genes are TRBV7-6 and TRBJ2-5; D is unresolved. With 1 base removed from V and 2 bases from J, the gap between germline ends came to 11 bases. CDR1 is SGHVS and CDR2 is FNYEAQ in the germline V gene. This CDR3 region has 15 residues. The CDR3 bases are TGTGCCAGCAGCTTAGAAGGCAGAACACAAGAGACCCAGTACTTC. The encoded protein is CASSLEGRTQETQYF.

This clonotype was seen at least ten times. The chain recombines TRBV7-9 with TRBJ2-7, with 9 bases fitting TRBD1. The length of the CDR3 is 15 residues. The germline V gene has CDR1 SEHNR and CDR2 FQNEAQ (reference sequence). The J segment lost 6 bases and the V segment lost 6 bases, leaving 12 bases of the junction unmatched. The CDR3: CASRPGQGDGSEQYF. The DNA for the CDR3 is TGTGCCAGCAGACCGGGACAGGGAGATGGCTCCGAGCAGTACTTC.

This clonotype showed up many times. CDR3 in DNA: TGTGCCAGCAGTTTCCGGGGAGCCTATGGCTACACCTTC. This translates into CASSFRGAYGYTF. The chain is built from TRBV12-3 or TRBV12-4 and TRBJ1-2, with D unresolved. The ends were cut back, 3 bases at V and 4 bases at J, with 9 bases in the middle. The CDR3 is 13 residues long.

J is TRBJ1-1 and V is TRBV12-3 or TRBV12-4, with 12 bases lining up with TRBD1. The CDR3 covers 13 residues. The trim removed 6 bases at V and 10 bases at J, leaving 6 bases unmatched. The CDR3 region is CASSRDRGPGAFF. CDR3 nucleotides: TGTGCCAGCAGCCGGGACAGGGGGCCGGGAGCTTTCTTT.

This clonotype has ten or more counts. This chain connects TRBV30 to TRBJ1-1, with D perhaps matching TRBD1 (6 bases). CDR3 size: 12 residues. Germline V gene data show CDR1 as GTSNPN and CDR2 as SVGIG (reference sequence). CDR3 nucleotides: TGTGCTTGGGGGGCCCTGAACACTGAAGCTTTCTTT. Translation: CAWGALNTEAFF.

There are many counts of this clonotype. This sequence joins TRBV10-3 and TRBJ2-5; D possibly matches TRBD1 or TRBD2 (5 bases each). Per the germline V gene, CDR1 is ENHRY and CDR2 is SYGVKD. V was pared by 9 bases and J by 4 bases, with 15 bases between. This CDR3 spans 13 amino acids. The CDR3, as DNA: TGTGCCATTAGGGGAGCAGGGACAGAGACCCAGTACTTC. This gives the protein CAIRGAGTETQYF.

The table lists this clonotype with a few counts. The chain has TRBV29-1 and TRBJ2-7; D possibly corresponds to TRBD1 (6 bases). This CDR3 is built from 14 residues. Trimming pared 7 bases from V and 5 bases from J, leaving 21 bases between. Germline CDR1 and CDR2: SQVTM and ANQGSEA. CDR3 DNA: TGCAGCGCCGACCCGGGAACAGGGACCCACGAGCAGTACTTC. Residues: CSADPGTGTHEQYF.

Ten or more counts support this clonotype. The gene calls are TRBV6-7 and TRBJ2-7; D is perhaps TRBD1 or TRBD2 (6 bases each). TRBV6-7 counts as an open reading frame of uncertain function. With 8 bases removed from V and 3 bases from J, the gap between germline ends came to 26 bases. CDR3 length: 17 amino acids. CDR3 coding DNA: TGTGCCAGCCCCGCGGGACGGGGGCGAAAAATTATCTACGAGCAGTACTTC. It specifies CASPAGRGRKIIYEQYF.

Many counts were recorded for this clonotype. The V and J genes are TRBV25-1 and TRBJ1-3, with unresolved D. The CDR3 is 14 amino acids. V was trimmed by 0 bases and J by 0 bases, leaving 3 bases between them. Germline CDR1 is MGHDK and CDR2 is SYGVNS. The CDR3 reads CASSEYDSGNTIYF. Here the CDR3 DNA reads TGTGCCAGCAGTGAATACGACTCTGGAAACACCATATATTTT. Supplemented by reference TRBV25-1 and TRBJ1-3, the full variable domain reads EADIYQTPRYLVIGTGKKITLECSQTMGHDKMYWYQQDPGMELHLIHYSYGVNSTEKGDLSSESTVSRIRTEHFPLTLESARPSHTSQYLCASSEYDSGNTIYFGEGSWLTVV.

This clonotype was seen ten or more times. V usage is TRBV20-1 and J usage is TRBJ1-5; no clear D gene. Germline lookup yields CDR1 DFQATT and CDR2 SNEGSKA (reference sequence). Trimming left V 1 base short and J 6 bases short, with 10 bases between. CDR3 length: 13 amino acids. The CDR3 coding sequence is TGCAGTGCTAGAGCGGGCTCGGGTCAGCCCCAGCATTTT. Residues: CSARAGSGQPQHF.

This clonotype appeared many times. This chain connects TRBV5-6 to TRBJ2-7; D remains ambiguous. Deletions cut 4 bases from V and 10 bases from J, with 21 bases between. Germline-derived CDR1 and CDR2 are SGHDT and YYEEEE. CDR3 size: 14 residues. The CDR3 here is CASSLTGPSGLQYF. CDR3 nucleotide sequence: TGTGCCAGCAGCCTCACGGGCCCGTCAGGATTACAGTACTTC.

This chain joins TRBV20-1 and TRBJ1-1; TRBD1 aligns across 9 bases. The CDR3 consists of 15 residues. V lost 3 bases to trimming and J lost 3 bases; unmatched junction nucleotides: 8. CDR1 is DFQATT and CDR2 is SNEGSKA in the germline V gene (reference sequence). The CDR3 region is CSARTPGQGYTEAFF. CDR3 coding DNA: TGCAGTGCTAGGACTCCGGGACAGGGATACACTGAAGCTTTCTTT.